This T cell receptor beta chain was identified in a study of response to subunit inactivated influenza vaccine. Study-level results: Authors suggested few new T cells are recruited by each seasonal influenza vaccination.

Trimming shortened V by 5 bases and J by 0 bases, and 13 bases separated the two germline ends. Germline CDR1 reads SEHNR; CDR2 reads FQNEAQ (reference sequence). The CDR3 totals 15 residues. This clonotype was counted only a few times. The antigen is unknown. TCRdb re-called the RT-PCR reads through MiXCR, storing one row per CDR3 protein. The sample consists of roughly 500,000 distinct CDR3 sequences, approximately 17% of them appearing once. The V and J genes are TRBV7-9 and TRBJ1-1; possibly TRBD1 for D (6 bases). The origin of this receptor is a man aged 45-69 years who received an inactivated influenza vaccine. The sequencing used CD4+ T cells sorted from PBMCs, collected 23 to 25 months after vaccination. Here the CDR3 reads CASSPSGALNTEAFF. The CDR3 bases are TGTGCCAGCAGCCCATCAGGGGCTCTGAACACTGAAGCTTTCTTT.